This T cell receptor (beta chain) derives from a study of OX40 agonist ivuxolimab in advanced cancers. Overall study: Ivuxolimab is an agonistic anti-OX40 (CD134) antibody, and patients were treated with it. General study points: Among the lowest levels of clonal expansion were found in partial responders at 0.1-3.0 mg/kg.

Anyone with autoimmune disease history or systemic immunosuppression was excluded. The study sampled blood at baseline, cycle 4 day 1, and cycle 7 day 1. CDR1 and CDR2 from the germline V gene are SGHAT and FQNNGV. The CDR3 is made up of 14 amino acids. V was shortened by 1 base and J by 6 bases, with 12 bases between the two germline ends. Here immunoSEQ multiplex PCR was the method, and the copy in TCRdb shows in-frame clones only, minus some. This table has 45,000 to 55,000 clones, 75% to 85% appearing once. On this clone itself: The antigen is not known.

The source material was CD4+ or CD8+ T cells sorted from blood, sampled in a trial of the OX40 agonist ivuxolimab. This clonotype originated in an adult with an advanced solid tumor such as melanoma, head and neck, liver or kidney cancer. The gene calls are TRBV11-2 and TRBJ1-1; D not resolved. The CDR3 protein is CASSLVVGMPEAFF. The CDR3 DNA is TGTGCCAGCAGCTTAGTCGTAGGGATGCCTGAAGCTTTCTTT.